Following are 10 T cell receptor beta chains from one sample sequenced in a study of CD8 T cells in ankylosing spondylitis. TCRdb redid the calling of the 5' RACE reads with MiXCR, one entry per CDR3 protein. The profile shows 85,000 to 90,000 distinct CDR3 sequences, 25% to 35% of them singletons. The sample taken for sequencing was blood, either unsorted or a sorted T cell fraction (not recorded which). The receptors come from a male donor with ankylosing spondylitis or in good health (not recorded which).

This clonotype was seen only a few times. This rearrangement joins TRBV20-1 to TRBJ2-7, with a weak D call TRBD2 (5 bases). The V gene lost 3 bases and the J gene lost 4 bases, with 13 bases spanning the gap. The length of the CDR3 is 13 residues. The germline V gene has CDR1 DFQATT and CDR2 SNEGSKA (reference sequence). The CDR3 DNA follows: TGCAGTGCTAGTGAGCGGAATACTTACGAGCAGTACGTC. Protein sequence: CSASERNTYEQYV.

This clonotype has just a few counts. This chain connects TRBV18 to TRBJ2-1, with D uncertain. The V gene lost 3 bases and the J gene lost 9 bases, with 12 bases spanning the gap. The germline V gene has CDR1 KGHSH and CDR2 LQKENI. The CDR3 loop spans 13 amino acids. CDR3: CASSPLRDSEQFF. CDR3 bases: TGTGCCAGCTCACCCCTTAGAGATTCTGAGCAGTTCTTC.

This clonotype was detected only a few times. This chain uses TRBV5-1 with TRBJ1-1; unclear D gene. Germline assignment: CDR1 SGHRS and CDR2 YFSETQ. The CDR3 length is 16 residues. V lost 2 bases and J 4 bases, leaving 18 bases between the germline ends. The CDR3 region is CASSFEQYSLTTEAFF. The CDR3 DNA sequence: TGCGCCAGCAGCTTTGAACAGTACTCCCTAACCACTGAAGCTTTCTTT.

This clonotype was detected only a few times. CDR3 DNA sequence: TGCGCCAGCAGCTCGGGACCCCGAGGCGAGCAGTACTTC. It specifies CASSSGPRGEQYF. The rearrangement uses TRBV5-1 and TRBJ2-7; D tentatively reads TRBD1 or TRBD2 (5 bases each). V was cut by 3 bases and J by 6 bases, with 13 bases left in between. CDR3 length: 13 residues. Germline V gives CDR1 SGHRS, CDR2 YFSETQ.

This chain connects TRBV12-3 or TRBV12-4 to TRBJ1-2; D gene ambiguous. The CDR3 runs to 17 residues. Deletions cut 6 bases from V and 7 bases from J, with 27 bases between. CDR3 amino acids: CASSAPQKRFRWGGYTF. For the CDR3, the DNA is TGTGCCAGCAGCGCCCCCCAAAAGAGGTTTAGGTGGGGTGGCTACACCTTC.

In its sample, this clonotype was seen a few times. V usage is TRBV5-1 and J usage is TRBJ2-4; 8 bases agree with TRBD1. In germline, CDR1 is SGHRS, CDR2 YFSETQ. J gave up 0 bases and V 0 bases, and 2 bases lay outside the gene matches. This CDR3 is 16 amino acids long. CDR3 amino acids: CASSLGQGLAKNIQYF. CDR3 bases: TGCGCCAGCAGCTTGGGACAGGGGCTAGCCAAAAACATTCAGTACTTC.

This clonotype was detected only a few times. This chain uses TRBV20-1 with TRBJ2-7; 10 bases are a match to TRBD2. The CDR3 contains 16 residues. The V gene's germline CDR1 is DFQATT and CDR2 SNEGSKA (reference sequence). The ends lost 1 base at V and 4 bases at J; junction bases unmatched: 10. The CDR3, as DNA: TGCAGTGCTAGAGTTCCCCGGGCTAGCGGGAGTTACGAGCAGTACTTC. It specifies CSARVPRASGSYEQYF.

The sample holds a few counts of this clonotype. The chain uses TRBV18 and TRBJ2-7, with 10 bases fitting TRBD2. CDR1 and CDR2 (germline): KGHSH, LQKENI. The length of the CDR3 is 13 residues. The ends lost 0 bases at V and 7 bases at J; junction bases unmatched: 0. The chain's CDR3 is CASSPPSGGEQYF. The DNA of the CDR3 is TGTGCCAGCTCACCACCTAGCGGGGGGGAGCAGTACTTC. Full variable domain (rest looked up from reference TRBV18 and TRBJ2-7): NAGVMQNPRHLVRRRGQEARLRCSPMKGHSHVYWYRQLPEEGLKFMVYLQKENIIDESGMPKERFSAEFPKEGPSILRIQQVVRGDSAAYFCASSPPSGGEQYFGPGTRLTVT.

This clonotype has only a few counts. The rearrangement links TRBV20-1 to TRBJ2-7, with 10 bases identical to TRBD2. Germline loops: CDR1 DFQATT, CDR2 SNEGSKA (reference sequence). The CDR3 covers 16 residues. The junction had 9 bases not matched to a gene; V was cut back by 3 bases and J by 1 base. CDR3: CSASGLLAGVSYEQYF. DNA of the CDR3: TGCAGTGCTAGTGGGCTTCTAGCGGGAGTGTCCTACGAGCAGTACTTC.

The CDR3 loop is CIAQGNTYGYTF. The CDR3 DNA follows: TGCATAGCACAGGGGAACACCTATGGCTACACCTTC. This chain connects TRBV20-1 to TRBJ1-2; 7 bases are a match to TRBD1. The CDR3 is made up of 12 amino acids. Germline V gene lookup returns CDR1 DFQATT and CDR2 SNEGSKA (reference sequence).